One and the same sample provided the 2 T cell receptor beta chains below, sequenced in a study of blood T cell repertoires in COVID-19. Sequenced by immunoSEQ multiplex PCR; TCRdb stores in-frame clones only, minus some. Here the sample spans 26,000 or so clones, approximately 66% being singletons. Sequenced: peripheral blood. These receptors all come from a man in his 60s with active or convalescent COVID-19.

CDR3 sequence (DNA): TGTGCCAGCAGCTTCCCCCGGGACAGGGGAATTCGGGGGACCCAGTACTTC. Its translation: CASSFPRDRGIRGTQYF. The gene calls are TRBV11-2 and TRBJ2-5, with 10 positions matching TRBD1. With V trimmed by 3 bases and J by 7 bases, 14 bases remained unmatched. Germline V CDR1 and CDR2: SGHAT, FQNNGV. There are 17 residues in the CDR3. Together with reference TRBV11-2 and TRBJ2-5, the CDR3 gives the full variable domain: EAGVAQSPRYKIIEKRQSVAFWCNPISGHATLYWYQQILGQGPKLLIQFQNNGVVDDSQLPKDRFSAERLKGVDSTLKIQPAKLEDSAVYLCASSFPRDRGIRGTQYFGPGTRLLVL.

V gene TRBV9 combines with J gene TRBJ1-4; 8 bases map to TRBD1. The CDR3 has 18 residues. V was clipped by 4 bases and J by 0 bases; unmatched bases: 11. Germline assignment: CDR1 SGDLS and CDR2 YYNGEE. CDR3 sequence (DNA): TGTGCCAGCAGCATAGGACAGGGCATCCCCGCAACTAATGAAAAACTGTTTTTT. Amino acids: CASSIGQGIPATNEKLFF.